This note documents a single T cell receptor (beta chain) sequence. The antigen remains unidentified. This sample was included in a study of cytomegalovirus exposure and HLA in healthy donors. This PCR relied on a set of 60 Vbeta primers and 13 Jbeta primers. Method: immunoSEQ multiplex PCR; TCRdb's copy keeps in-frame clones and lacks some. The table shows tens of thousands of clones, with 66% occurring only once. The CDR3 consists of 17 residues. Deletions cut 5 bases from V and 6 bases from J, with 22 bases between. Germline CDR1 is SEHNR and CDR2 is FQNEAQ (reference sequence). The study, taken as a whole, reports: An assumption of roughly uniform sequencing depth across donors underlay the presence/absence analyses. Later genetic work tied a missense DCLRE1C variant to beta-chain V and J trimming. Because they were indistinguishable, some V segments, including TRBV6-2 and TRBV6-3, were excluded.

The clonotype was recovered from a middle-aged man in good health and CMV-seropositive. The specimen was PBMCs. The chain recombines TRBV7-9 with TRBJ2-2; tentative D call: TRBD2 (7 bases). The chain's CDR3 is CASSLRRGGGVPGELFF. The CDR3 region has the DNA TGTGCCAGCAGCCTACGCCGCGGCGGGGGCGTCCCCGGGGAGCTGTTTTTT.